This T cell receptor beta chain was captured by sequencing in a study of shared clonotypes between healthy human individuals. The wider study: Donors, aged 18 to 49, were a couple of women and a few men.

As for this clone: Antigen specificity is unknown.

Study results and caveats: The donor pool, a small one, limited the genetic and exposure-history diversity represented.

CDR3 length: 11 amino acids. V was shortened by 5 bases and J by 3 bases, with 8 bases between the two germline ends. Germline CDR1 is DFQATT and CDR2 is SNEGSKA (reference sequence). Using immunoSEQ multiplex PCR, the repertoire was profiled, and TCRdb retains in-frame clones only, with some absent. The sample has hundreds of thousands of clones; around 77% are singletons. The chain recombines TRBV20-1 with TRBJ2-7; D unresolved. The sequenced material came from PBMCs. This clonotype originated in a woman aged 40-49 years in good health. Some clones in this sample may be carry-over from other donors' samples. The DNA of the CDR3 is TGCAGTGCTTCACGTCTCTACGAGCAGTACTTC. Amino acid sequence: CSASRLYEQYF.